A selection of T cell receptor beta chains follows, all from one sample in a study of T cell responses to AZD1222 COVID-19 vaccine. Produced via immunoSEQ multiplex PCR; TCRdb's table is partial and in-frame only. The table shows 150,000 or so clones, with roughly 92% occurring only once. This sample comprised peripheral blood, obtained on day 0 of AZD1222 vaccination. Receptors originate from an adult in good health. Both conserved end residues are part of each CDR3. The D gene is left open where the match is weak. Clone size is given for some rows only: seen once, a few or many times, or a class if the clone is expanded.

V,J,size,D,CDR3,DNA
TRBV2,TRBJ2-1,.,.,CASSIAELGVNEQFF,TGTGCCAGCAGCATAGCGGAACTGGGGGTGAATGAGCAGTTCTTC
TRBV12-3/TRBV12-4,TRBJ1-1,.,.,CASSLGHNTEAFF,TGTGCCAGCAGTTTAGGGCATAACACTGAAGCTTTCTTT
TRBV3-1/TRBV3-2,TRBJ1-1,.,.,CASSQDRITLHF,TGTGCCAGCAGCCAAGATCGGATTACCTTACACTTT
TRBV3-1/TRBV3-2,TRBJ1-2,.,TRBD1,CASSQEAAGGNYGYTF,TGTGCCAGCAGCCAAGAGGCCGCAGGGGGCAACTATGGCTACACCTTC
TRBV5-1,TRBJ1-1,.,.,CASSFGKVNTEAFF,TGCGCCAGCAGCTTCGGAAAGGTTAACACTGAAGCTTTCTTT
TRBV25-1,TRBJ2-1,.,TRBD2,CASSELTSGYNEQFF,TGTGCCAGCAGTGAATTGACTAGCGGTTACAATGAGCAGTTCTTC
TRBV19,TRBJ1-1,.,.,CASSPGTRGTEAFF,TGTGCCAGTTCCCCCGGGACACGAGGGACTGAAGCTTTCTTT
TRBV7-6,TRBJ2-1,.,.,CASSLEQSSYNEQFF,TGTGCCAGCAGCTTAGAACAGAGCTCCTACAATGAGCAGTTCTTC
TRBV4-1,TRBJ2-7,.,TRBD1,CASSFRDRASYEQYF,TGCGCCAGCAGCTTCCGGGACAGGGCCTCCTACGAGCAGTACTTC
TRBV29-1,TRBJ1-2,.,TRBD1,CSVGQGAFYGYTF,TGCAGCGTTGGACAGGGGGCCTTCTATGGCTACACCTTC
TRBV3-1/TRBV3-2,TRBJ1-2,.,.,CASSQETGNYGYTF,TGTGCCAGCAGCCAAGAAACGGGTAACTATGGCTACACCTTC
TRBV2,TRBJ1-1,once,TRBD1,CASGIGQGAKKEAFF,TGTGCCAGCGGAATCGGACAGGGGGCTAAGAAGGAAGCTTTCTTT
TRBV19,TRBJ2-1,.,TRBD2,CASSWLAGKNEQFF,TGTGCCAGTAGTTGGCTAGCGGGAAAAAATGAGCAGTTCTTC
TRBV7-8,TRBJ2-7,.,.,CASSLWDPRDEQYF,TGTGCCAGCAGCTTATGGGACCCCCGCGACGAGCAGTACTTC
TRBV2,TRBJ2-1,.,.,CASSKGVQGSNEQFF,TGTGCCAGCAGTAAAGGGGTCCAAGGGAGCAATGAGCAGTTCTTC
TRBV5-4,TRBJ2-2,.,TRBD1,CASGGTGRTGELFF,TGTGCCAGCGGAGGGACAGGGAGGACCGGGGAGCTGTTTTTT
TRBV2,TRBJ2-7,once,.,CASSDGRLYEQYF,TGTGCCAGCAGTGATGGACGGCTCTACGAGCAGTACTTC
TRBV5-1,TRBJ2-1,.,.,CASSLEGSIGNEQFF,TGCGCCAGCAGCTTGGAAGGGAGCATCGGCAATGAGCAGTTCTTC
TRBV10-3,TRBJ2-3,.,TRBD2,CAISDPSGSTDTQYF,TGTGCCATCAGTGACCCTAGCGGGAGCACAGATACGCAGTATTTT
TRBV5-1,TRBJ1-4,.,TRBD1,CASSPGQEYEKLFF,TGCGCCAGCAGCCCGGGACAGGAATATGAAAAACTGTTTTTT
TRBV19,TRBJ1-6,.,.,CASSPGLNNSPLHF,TGTGCCAGTAGTCCGGGACTCAATAATTCACCCCTCCACTTT
TRBV19,TRBJ1-1,once,TRBD1,CASSPVGQVEAFF,TGTGCCAGTAGTCCCGTCGGACAGGTTGAAGCTTTCTTT
TRBV6-6,TRBJ1-1,.,TRBD1,CASSLQGANTEAFF,TGTGCCAGCAGTTTACAGGGGGCGAACACTGAAGCTTTCTTT